This T cell receptor (beta chain) was retrieved from a study of blood T cell repertoires in COVID-19. As for the study in general: Sources were T cells, B-cell-depleted T cells, or PBMCs; the material itself was cDNA or gDNA.

Repertoires were generated with immunoSEQ multiplex PCR, while TCRdb's copy carries only in-frame clones and drops some. The sample carries about 200,000 clones, approximately 90% recorded once. This clone appeared once. The sequencing input was peripheral blood. This receptor was obtained from a man of 80 years or more with acute or convalescent COVID-19.

The CDR3 sequence: CASSTGLSYEQYF. In nucleotides, the CDR3 is TGTGCCAGCAGCACCGGACTCTCCTACGAGCAGTACTTC. The chain has TRBV9 and TRBJ2-7, with D possibly TRBD2 on 5 matching bases. V was shortened by 4 bases and J by 0 bases, with 8 bases between the two germline ends. CDR1 and CDR2 (germline): SGDLS, YYNGEE. The length of the CDR3 is 13 residues. The full variable domain, completed using reference TRBV9 and TRBJ2-7, is DSGVTQTPKHLITATGQRVTLRCSPRSGDLSVYWYQQSLDQGLQFLIQYYNGEERAKGNILERFSAQQFPDLHSELNLSSLELGDSALYFCASSTGLSYEQYFGPGTRLTVT.